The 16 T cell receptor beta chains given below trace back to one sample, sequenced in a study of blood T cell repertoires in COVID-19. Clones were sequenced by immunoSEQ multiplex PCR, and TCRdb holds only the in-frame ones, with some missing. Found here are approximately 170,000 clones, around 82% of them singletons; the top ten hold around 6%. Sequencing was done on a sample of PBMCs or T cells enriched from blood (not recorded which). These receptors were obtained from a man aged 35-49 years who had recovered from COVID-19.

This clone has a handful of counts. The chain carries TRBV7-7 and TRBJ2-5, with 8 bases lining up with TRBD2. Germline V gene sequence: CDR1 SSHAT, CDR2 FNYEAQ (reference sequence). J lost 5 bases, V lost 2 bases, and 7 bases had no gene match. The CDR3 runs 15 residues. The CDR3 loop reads CASSLNSGGWETQYF. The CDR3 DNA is TGTGCCAGCAGCTTAAACAGCGGGGGTTGGGAGACCCAGTACTTC.

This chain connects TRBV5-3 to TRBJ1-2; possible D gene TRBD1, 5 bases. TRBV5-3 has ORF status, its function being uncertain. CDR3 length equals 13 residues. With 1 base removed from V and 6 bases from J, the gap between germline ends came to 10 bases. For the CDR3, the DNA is TGTGCCAGAAGCTTGAAGGGGTCGGATGGCTACACCTTC. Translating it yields CARSLKGSDGYTF.

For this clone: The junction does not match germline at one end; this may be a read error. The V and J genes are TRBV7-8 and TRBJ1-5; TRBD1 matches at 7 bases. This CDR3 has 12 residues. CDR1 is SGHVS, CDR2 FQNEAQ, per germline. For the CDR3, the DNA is TGTGCCAGCAGCCTAACTAGGGGGCCCCCGGATTTT. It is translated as CASSLTRGPPDF.

CDR3 protein: CASSATPGNTEAFF. DNA for the CDR3: TGTGCCAGCAGCGCAACGCCGGGGAACACTGAAGCTTTCTTT. The V and J genes are TRBV7-3 and TRBJ1-1; D is uncertain. Germline V gene data show CDR1 as SGHTA and CDR2 as FQGTGA. Between the trimmed V and J ends, which lost 5 bases and 1 base, there was a span of 11 bases. The CDR3 is made up of 14 amino acids. The variable domain in full, completed from reference TRBV7-3 and TRBJ1-1, reads GAGVSQTPSNKVTEKGKYVELRCDPISGHTALYWYRQSLGQGPEFLIYFQGTGAADDSGLPNDRFFAVRPEGSVSTLKIQRTERGDSAVYLCASSATPGNTEAFFGQGTRLTVV.

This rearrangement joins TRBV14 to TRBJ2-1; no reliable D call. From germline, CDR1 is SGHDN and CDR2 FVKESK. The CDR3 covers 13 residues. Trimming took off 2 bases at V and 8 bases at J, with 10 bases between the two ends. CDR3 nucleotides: TGTGCCAGCAGCCAAAAATGGAGCGATGAGCAGTTCTTC. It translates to CASSQKWSDEQFF.

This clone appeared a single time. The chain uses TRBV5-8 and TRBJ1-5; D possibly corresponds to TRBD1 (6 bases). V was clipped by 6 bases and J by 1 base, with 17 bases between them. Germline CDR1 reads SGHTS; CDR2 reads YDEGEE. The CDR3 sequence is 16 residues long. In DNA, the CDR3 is TGTGCCAGCAAATTTACGGGGAGGGGGAGCAATCAGCCCCAGCATTTT. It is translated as CASKFTGRGSNQPQHF. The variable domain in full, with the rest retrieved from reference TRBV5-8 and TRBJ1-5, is EAGVTQSPTHLIKTRGQQATLRCSPISGHTSVYWYQQALGLGLQFLLWYDEGEERNRGNFPPRFSGRQFPNYSSELNVNALELEDSALYLCASKFTGRGSNQPQHFGDGTRLSIL.

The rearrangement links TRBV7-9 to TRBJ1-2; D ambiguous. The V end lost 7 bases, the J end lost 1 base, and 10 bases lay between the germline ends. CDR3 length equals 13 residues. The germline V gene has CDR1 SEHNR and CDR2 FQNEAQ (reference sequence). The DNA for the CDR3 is TGTGCCAGCAATACTGAGGGTAACTATGGCTACACCTTC. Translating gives CASNTEGNYGYTF. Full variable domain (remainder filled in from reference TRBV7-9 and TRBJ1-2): DTGVSQNPRHKITKRGQNVTFRCDPISEHNRLYWYRQTLGQGPEFLTYFQNEAQLEKSRLLSDRFSAERPKGSFSTLEIQRTEQGDSAMYLCASNTEGNYGYTFGSGTRLTVV.

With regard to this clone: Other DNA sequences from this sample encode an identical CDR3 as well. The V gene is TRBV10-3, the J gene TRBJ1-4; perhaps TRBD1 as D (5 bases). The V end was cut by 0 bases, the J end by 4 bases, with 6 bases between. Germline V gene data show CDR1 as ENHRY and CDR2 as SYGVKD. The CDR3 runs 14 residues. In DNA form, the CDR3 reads TGTGCCATCAGTGAGTCCCAGGGTAATGAAAAACTGTTTTTT. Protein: CAISESQGNEKLFF.

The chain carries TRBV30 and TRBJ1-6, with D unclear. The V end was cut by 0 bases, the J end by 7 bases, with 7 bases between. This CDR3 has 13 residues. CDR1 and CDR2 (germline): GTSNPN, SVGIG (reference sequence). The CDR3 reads CAWSVARNSPLHF. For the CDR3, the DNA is TGTGCCTGGAGTGTGGCGAGGAATTCACCCCTCCACTTT.

CDR3 DNA: TGTGCCAGCAGTTACTCGGGGGCTAGGAACACCGGGGAGCTGTTTTTT. Its translation: CASSYSGARNTGELFF. V usage is TRBV6-5 and J usage is TRBJ2-2; tentative D call: TRBD1 (6 bases). Germline CDR1 is MNHEY and CDR2 is SVGAGI. The CDR3 has 16 amino acids. The V end lost 0 bases, the J end lost 1 base, and 9 bases lay between the germline ends.

CDR3 residues: CASSQQRDGNTIYF. The CDR3 DNA reads as TGCGCCAGCAGCCAACAGAGGGATGGAAACACCATATATTTT. The chain has TRBV4-1 and TRBJ1-3, with D hard to call. V lost 2 bases and J lost 3, with 8 bases in between. The CDR3 spans 14 residues. The germline CDR1 and CDR2 sequences are MGHRA and YSYEKL.

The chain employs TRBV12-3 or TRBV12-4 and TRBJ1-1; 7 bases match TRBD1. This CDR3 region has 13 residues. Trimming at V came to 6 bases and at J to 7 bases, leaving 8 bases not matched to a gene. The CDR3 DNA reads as TGTGCCAGCAGCCGGGACAGCGGTTATGAAGCTTTCTTT. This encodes CASSRDSGYEAFF.

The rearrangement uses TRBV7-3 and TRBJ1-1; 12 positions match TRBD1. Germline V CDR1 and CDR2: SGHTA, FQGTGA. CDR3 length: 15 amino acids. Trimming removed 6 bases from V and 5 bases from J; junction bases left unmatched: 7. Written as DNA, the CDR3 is TGTGCCAGCAGTTCCCGGGACAGGGGGCAAACTGAAGCTTTCTTT. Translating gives CASSSRDRGQTEAFF.

The CDR3 DNA is TGCGCCAGCAGCTGGACAGGGGCGAGGGAAGCTTTCTTT. Translation: CASSWTGAREAFF. V usage is TRBV5-1 and J usage is TRBJ1-1; 9 bases agree with TRBD1. Germline-derived CDR1 and CDR2 are SGHRS and YFSETQ. V gave up 3 bases and J gave up 8 bases; unmatched junction bases: 5. The CDR3 runs 13 residues.

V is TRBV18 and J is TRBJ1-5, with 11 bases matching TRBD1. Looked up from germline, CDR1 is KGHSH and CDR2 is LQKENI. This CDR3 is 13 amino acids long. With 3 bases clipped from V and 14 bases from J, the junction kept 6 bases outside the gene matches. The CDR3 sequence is CASSPARDRGEHF. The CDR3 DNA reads TGTGCCAGCTCACCGGCCCGGGACAGGGGGGAGCATTTT.

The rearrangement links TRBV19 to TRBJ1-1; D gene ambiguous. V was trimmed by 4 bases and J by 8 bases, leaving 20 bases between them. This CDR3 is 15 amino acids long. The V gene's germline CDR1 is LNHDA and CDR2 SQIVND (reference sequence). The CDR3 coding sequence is TGTGCCAGTAGTACCCTGGTCGCACAAAACCCGGAAGCTTTCTTT. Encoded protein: CASSTLVAQNPEAFF.